The 16 T cell receptor beta chains below come from one sample, sequenced in a study of T cells in Graves' hyperthyroidism and ophthalmopathy. RNA transcripts were the template for amplifying TCR beta CDR3 regions. HTBI primers were used for first-round RT-PCR of the TCR CDR3. TCRdb re-called the multiplex PCR reads through MiXCR, storing one row per CDR3 protein. The table lists approximately 570,000 distinct CDR3 sequences, 20% of them singletons. Sequenced sample: blood. These receptors originate from a man aged 40-50 years with Graves' ophthalmopathy.

This clonotype has a handful of counts. The V gene is TRBV6-1, the J gene TRBJ2-2; the D gene is possibly TRBD1 (5 bases). Trimming cost V 2 bases and J 0 bases, with 16 bases left between them. CDR3 size: 18 residues. CDR1 and CDR2 from the germline V gene are MNHNS and SASEGT. The CDR3 DNA follows: TGTGCCAGCAGTGAATTCGCAGGGAACACCGCGAACACCGGGGAGCTGTTTTTT. This gives the protein CASSEFAGNTANTGELFF.

The table lists this clonotype with many counts. The chain recombines TRBV2 with TRBJ2-1; no clear D. This CDR3 contains 10 residues. In germline, CDR1 is SNHLY, CDR2 FYNNEI. The V end lost 4 bases, the J end lost 9 bases, and 4 bases lay between the germline ends. Here the CDR3 DNA reads TGTGCCAGCAGTGGAACTGAGCAGTTCTTC. Protein product: CASSGTEQFF.

This clonotype was found many times. The CDR3 loop reads CAGGQVNEQFF. The CDR3 DNA follows: TGTGCCGGGGGCCAAGTCAATGAGCAGTTCTTC. The rearrangement uses TRBV30 and TRBJ2-1; D may be TRBD1 (6 bases). The CDR3 has 11 amino acids. V was clipped by 8 bases and J by 6 bases, with 11 bases between them. Germline CDR1 and CDR2: GTSNPN and SVGIG (reference sequence).

The genes are TRBV28 and TRBJ2-7, with TRBD2 matching 8 bases. In germline, CDR1 is MDHEN, CDR2 SYDVKM. Germline trimming cut 5 bases from V and 3 bases from J; bases unmatched to any gene: 9. This CDR3 spans 15 amino acids. The CDR3 sequence is CASSPPQRGYYEQYF. DNA of the CDR3: TGTGCCAGCAGTCCCCCTCAGCGGGGGTACTACGAGCAGTACTTC.

The V call is TRBV5-1, the J call TRBJ2-1; D is unresolved. The germline V and J ends were trimmed by 0 bases and 6 bases, with 13 bases remaining between them. Looked up from germline, CDR1 is SGHRS and CDR2 is YFSETQ. This CDR3 has 15 residues. CDR3: CASSLVYPWGNEQFF. The CDR3 bases are TGCGCCAGCAGCTTGGTCTACCCCTGGGGCAATGAGCAGTTCTTC.

This clonotype was detected a few times. The V call is TRBV29-1, the J call TRBJ2-7, with D hard to call. Germline V gene sequence: CDR1 SQVTM, CDR2 ANQGSEA. V was shortened by 3 bases and J by 6 bases, with 15 bases between the two germline ends. The CDR3 length is 13 residues. In DNA form, the CDR3 reads TGCAGCGTTGATAGTGGGATGTACCGCGAGCAGTACTTC. Translation: CSVDSGMYREQYF.

The chain has TRBV27 and TRBJ1-1, with 7 bases aligning to TRBD1. This CDR3 region has 14 residues. The ends lost 5 bases at V and 1 base at J; junction bases unmatched: 4. Per the germline V gene, CDR1 is MNHEY and CDR2 is SMNVEV (reference sequence). The CDR3 here is CASSNRGENTEAFF. The CDR3 DNA follows: TGTGCCAGCAGTAACAGGGGCGAGAACACTGAAGCTTTCTTT.

This clonotype was seen ten or more times. This chain uses TRBV20-1 with TRBJ2-3; maybe TRBD1 (6 bases). The CDR3 contains 11 residues. CDR1 and CDR2 (germline): DFQATT, SNEGSKA (reference sequence). V shed 5 bases and J shed 9 bases, with 12 bases lying between them. This CDR3 is CSAPRGRTQYF. The CDR3 bases are TGCAGTGCTCCCAGGGGCAGGACGCAGTATTTT.

Only a few counts were recorded for this clonotype. The genes are TRBV2 and TRBJ1-1; maybe TRBD1 (6 bases). The V and J ends lost 1 base and 8 bases respectively, with 8 bases between them. Germline V gives CDR1 SNHLY, CDR2 FYNNEI. The CDR3 runs to 12 residues. The CDR3, as DNA: TGTGCCAGCAGTGAAGAGGGGGGCGAAGCTTTCTTT. It specifies CASSEEGGEAFF.

This clonotype was observed a handful of times. The chain has TRBV30 and TRBJ1-1, with D possibly matching TRBD1 (6 bases). The V end lost 8 bases, the J end lost 1 base, and 17 bases lay between the germline ends. Germline V CDR1 and CDR2: GTSNPN, SVGIG (reference sequence). The CDR3 is 14 amino acids. Written as DNA, the CDR3 is TGTGCCAGTAGTTGGCGGGGGCGGAACACTGAAGCTTTCTTT. This translates into CASSWRGRNTEAFF.

Ten or more counts support this clonotype. Here the CDR3 reads CASTERGPPQHF. CDR3 DNA sequence: TGTGCCAGCACCGAACGGGGCCCGCCCCAGCATTTT. The chain combines TRBV6-1 with TRBJ1-5; D might be TRBD1 (5 bases). There are 12 residues in the CDR3. The germline V gene has CDR1 MNHNS and CDR2 SASEGT. V was clipped by 7 bases and J by 9 bases, with 13 bases between them.

In this sample, this clonotype turned up a few times. The chain carries TRBV11-2 and TRBJ2-7; D might be TRBD2 (6 bases). The germline V gene encodes CDR1 SGHAT and CDR2 FQNNGV. Trimming pared 4 bases from V and 3 bases from J, leaving 16 bases between. The CDR3 spans 15 residues. DNA of the CDR3: TGTGCCAGCAGCTCGTCGCGGGGAGACGACTACGAGCAGTACTTC. It is translated as CASSSSRGDDYEQYF.

At least ten counts were recorded for this clonotype. The chain carries TRBV11-2 and TRBJ1-1; no clear D. The CDR3 length is 14 residues. Trimming pared 5 bases from V and 6 bases from J, leaving 16 bases between. The germline V gene has CDR1 SGHAT and CDR2 FQNNGV. CDR3 nucleotides: TGTGCCAGCAGCCCCGAGAGATTTGGCGCTGAAGCTTTCTTT. Encoded protein: CASSPERFGAEAFF.

The genes are TRBV20-1 and TRBJ2-7; 7 bases match TRBD2. In germline, CDR1 is DFQATT, CDR2 SNEGSKA (reference sequence). The ends lost 6 bases at V and 2 bases at J; junction bases unmatched: 10. The CDR3 runs to 14 residues. The CDR3 protein is CSAPPGTTPYEQYF. The DNA for the CDR3 is TGCAGTGCGCCCCCCGGGACTACCCCCTACGAGCAGTACTTC.

This clonotype was recorded at least ten times. V usage is TRBV28 and J usage is TRBJ2-3, with 10 bases identical to TRBD1. V lost 5 bases to trimming and J lost 3 bases; unmatched junction nucleotides: 5. CDR1 and CDR2 (germline): MDHEN, SYDVKM. The CDR3 has 15 amino acids. The CDR3 is CASSAPGQGTDTQYF. CDR3 sequence (DNA): TGTGCCAGCAGTGCTCCGGGACAGGGGACAGATACGCAGTATTTT.

The chain combines TRBV27 with TRBJ2-7, with TRBD2 matching over 9 bases. CDR3 length equals 12 residues. V lost 6 bases and J lost 7; bases outside the gene matches: 4. CDR1 and CDR2 (germline): MNHEY, SMNVEV (reference sequence). The CDR3 reads CASRVAGAEQYF. The CDR3 bases are TGTGCCAGCAGAGTAGCGGGAGCTGAGCAGTACTTC.